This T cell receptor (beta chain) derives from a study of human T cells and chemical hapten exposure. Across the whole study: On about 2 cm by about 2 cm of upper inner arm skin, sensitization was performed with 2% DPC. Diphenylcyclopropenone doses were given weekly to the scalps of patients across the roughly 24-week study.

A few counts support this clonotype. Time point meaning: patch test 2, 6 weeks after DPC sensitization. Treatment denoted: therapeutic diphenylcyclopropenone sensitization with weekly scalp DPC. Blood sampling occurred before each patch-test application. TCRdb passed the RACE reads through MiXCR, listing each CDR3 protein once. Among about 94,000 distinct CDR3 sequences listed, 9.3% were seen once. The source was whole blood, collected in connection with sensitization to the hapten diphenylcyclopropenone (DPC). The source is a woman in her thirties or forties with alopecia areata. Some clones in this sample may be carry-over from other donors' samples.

The CDR3 sequence is CASSPGLSPYEQYF. CDR3 nucleotide sequence: TGTGCCAGCAGCCCGGGCCTGTCCCCCTACGAGCAGTACTTC. V usage is TRBV7-2 and J usage is TRBJ2-7; no reliable D call. Deletions cut 5 bases from V and 2 bases from J, with 13 bases between. This CDR3 is built from 14 residues. CDR1 and CDR2 from the germline V gene are SGHTA and FQGNSA.